This T cell receptor beta chain was documented in a study of T cell responses to AZD1222 COVID-19 vaccine. Points from the study as a whole: Across the whole spike, CD4 TCRs peaked at regions 160-218 and 743-854. Clonal diversity may have been underestimated, and the donors were mostly white British, with more females than males. It was only after the peak T cell response that any repertoires were sampled.

Note on this clone: Its antigen is not known.

Assay used: immunoSEQ multiplex PCR; TCRdb lists only in-frame clones, some missing. The repertoire holds fewer than 100,000 clones, 85% to 90% seen once, with roughly 8.1% in the top ten. The ends were cut back, 3 bases at V and 3 bases at J, with 15 bases in the middle. Germline loops: CDR1 SGDLS, CDR2 YYNGEE. The CDR3 sequence is 16 residues long. V is TRBV9 and J is TRBJ2-2, with D possibly called TRBD1 or TRBD2 (6 bases each). Specimen: peripheral blood, collected on day 0 of AZD1222 vaccination. The sequence derives from an adult in good health. CDR3 region: CASSGGGGFDTGELFF. CDR3 in DNA: TGTGCCAGCAGCGGCGGAGGGGGATTTGACACCGGGGAGCTGTTTTTT.